The 7 T cell receptor beta chains reported below all come from one sample, sequenced in a study of OX40 agonist ivuxolimab in advanced cancers. TCRdb keeps only in-frame clones here, not all; method: immunoSEQ multiplex PCR. Counted here are about 79,000 clones, over 75% occurring once; the ten biggest clones make up about 4%. The sample in question was CD4+ or CD8+ T cells sorted from blood, obtained in a trial of the OX40 agonist ivuxolimab. All receptors derive from an adult with an advanced solid tumor such as melanoma, head and neck, liver or kidney cancer.

This chain connects TRBV20-1 to TRBJ1-1, with D unclear. This CDR3 is built from 11 residues. The germline V and J ends were trimmed by 1 base and 3 bases, with 3 bases remaining between them. In germline, CDR1 is DFQATT, CDR2 SNEGSKA (reference sequence). The CDR3 DNA reads TGCAGTGCTAGAGCCGACACTGAAGCTTTCTTT. The encoded protein is CSARADTEAFF.

V and J are TRBV7-2 and TRBJ2-2; D ambiguous. The V end lost 5 bases, the J end lost 6 bases, and 7 bases lay between the germline ends. The CDR3 is made up of 12 amino acids. Germline CDR1 is SGHTA and CDR2 is FQGNSA. Here the CDR3 DNA reads TGTGCCAGCAGCCCTAGACCCGGGGAGCTGTTTTTT. Its protein product is CASSPRPGELFF.

V usage is TRBV7-2 and J usage is TRBJ2-1; D gene ambiguous. CDR3 length equals 14 residues. CDR1 and CDR2 from the germline V gene are SGHTA and FQGNSA. V lost 4 bases to trimming and J lost 10 bases, with 17 bases between them. CDR3 sequence reads: CASSSQTSSREQFF. For the CDR3, the DNA is TGTGCCAGCAGCTCCCAAACCTCTTCTAGGGAGCAGTTCTTC.

The gene calls are TRBV19 and TRBJ2-5, with 11 bases aligning to TRBD2. This CDR3 has 16 amino acids. Germline V CDR1 and CDR2: LNHDA, SQIVND (reference sequence). J gave up 3 bases and V 3 bases, and 6 bases lay outside the gene matches. CDR3 sequence (DNA): TGTGCCAGTAGTATTTTCCTGGGACTAGCGGAAGAGACCCAGTACTTC. Its protein is CASSIFLGLAEETQYF.

This chain uses TRBV4-1 with TRBJ2-7; 10 bases agree with TRBD1. This CDR3 spans 15 amino acids. Per germline, CDR1 MGHRA and CDR2 YSYEKL. V dropped 4 bases and J dropped 7; count of bases not matched to a gene: 10. CDR3 DNA sequence: TGCGCCAGCAGCCGATATAGACAGGGGGCGGAGGAGCAGTACTTC. This codes for CASSRYRQGAEEQYF.

J is TRBJ1-2 and V is TRBV7-9; 7 positions match TRBD1. The CDR3 contains 15 residues. The trim removed 4 bases at V and 5 bases at J, leaving 10 bases unmatched. The germline V gene has CDR1 SEHNR and CDR2 FQNEAQ (reference sequence). The CDR3 DNA reads as TGTGCCAGCAGCTCTGGGACAGCGAAGGGGTATGGCTACACCTTC. This codes for CASSSGTAKGYGYTF.

This clone has only one observation. The V gene is TRBV6-6, the J gene TRBJ2-1; TRBD2 agrees at 10 bases. The V and J ends lost 9 bases and 8 bases, in that order; junction bases with no gene match: 10. This CDR3 has 14 amino acids. CDR1 is MNHNY, CDR2 SVGAGI, per germline (reference sequence). This chain's CDR3 is CASALAGEGDEQFF. CDR3 DNA sequence: TGTGCCAGTGCCCTAGCGGGAGAAGGAGATGAGCAGTTCTTC.